The table lists the clone carrying this TCR beta chain with a few counts. This CDR3 comprises 14 residues. Germline CDR1 SGHRS, CDR2 YFSETQ. V shed 4 bases and J 5 bases; nucleotides not matched to a gene: 4. The sample is drawn from a study of blood T cell repertoires in COVID-19. Study details: The cDNA or gDNA used as material had been derived from T cells, B-cell-depleted T cells, or PBMCs.

TCRdb's table, derived via immunoSEQ multiplex PCR, lists solely in-frame clones and lacks some. The table records roughly 120,000 clones, 60% to 85% of them present only once. The sequenced sample was peripheral blood. The receptor was derived from a man between 65 and 85 years old with acute or convalescent COVID-19. The rearrangement uses TRBV5-1 and TRBJ2-1, with TRBD1 matching over 9 bases. CDR3 sequence (DNA): TGCGCCAGCAGCCCCGGGACAGGGAACAATGAGCAGTTCTTC. It yields the protein CASSPGTGNNEQFF.